In its sample, the clone carrying this T cell receptor (beta chain) was seen a few times. Its target is not known. The source of the sample is a study of beta chain features in type 1 diabetes. The wider study: Age, gender, cell numbers and subset yield matched between patients and controls. General observations from the study: The similarity of naive, central memory and Treg TCRB repertoires appeared greater among patients than among healthy donors.

Germline CDR1 and CDR2: LGHNA and YNFKEQ. Trimming cost V 0 bases and J 2 bases; bases outside gene matches: 2. The CDR3 spans 16 residues. Every isolated RNA sample was fully reverse transcribed, so sequencing captured expressed TCRB transcripts. Method: immunoSEQ multiplex PCR; TCRdb's copy keeps in-frame clones and lacks some. The table includes roughly 350,000 clones, more than 9.5% detected once. Central memory, naive, regulatory and stem cell-like memory CD4+ cells were sorted by CD45RO/CCR7/CD25/CD127/CD95/CD27. The sequencing sample was made of naive CD4+ T cells from blood. This sequence was found in a woman aged 25 to 39 in good health. This chain connects TRBV4-2 to TRBJ2-5; 11 bases align to TRBD2. CDR3 DNA sequence: TGTGCCAGCAGCCAAGAATGGACTAGCGGGCAAGAGACCCAGTACTTC. The encoded protein is CASSQEWTSGQETQYF.